The 28 T cell receptor beta chains listed next were all sequenced from one sample in a study of blood T cell repertoires in COVID-19. Here immunoSEQ multiplex PCR was the method, and the copy in TCRdb shows in-frame clones only, minus some. The table shows about 260,000 clones, with about 87% occurring only once. Sequenced: peripheral blood. These receptors originate from a man between 60 and 75 years old who had recovered from COVID-19.

V and J are TRBV27 and TRBJ2-7; D might be TRBD1 (6 bases). The germline V and J ends were trimmed by 7 bases and 5 bases, with 15 bases remaining between them. This CDR3 comprises 13 residues. Germline-derived CDR1 and CDR2 are MNHEY and SMNVEV (reference sequence). The CDR3 loop reads CASKDSWRNEQYF. The CDR3 coding sequence is TGTGCCAGCAAGGACAGTTGGCGCAACGAGCAGTACTTC.

The J gene is TRBJ1-4, the V gene TRBV7-2, with 7 bases fitting TRBD1. The germline V gene has CDR1 SGHTA and CDR2 FQGNSA. The V segment lost 2 bases and the J segment 8 bases; nucleotides outside the gene matches: 5. This CDR3 spans 14 amino acids. CDR3 nucleotides: TGTGCCAGCAGCTTAAGACAGGGAAGAGAAAAACTGTTTTTT. It specifies CASSLRQGREKLFF.

J is TRBJ1-4 and V is TRBV3-1 (or the pseudogene TRBV3-2); 8 bases fit TRBD1. The CDR3 runs 17 residues. Trimming at V came to 4 bases and at J to 3 bases, leaving 10 bases not matched to a gene. Germline CDR1 reads LGHDT; CDR2 reads YNNKEL (reference sequence). The CDR3 sequence: CASSRRPGGVANEKLFF. The CDR3 DNA reads TGTGCCAGCAGCCGCAGGCCAGGGGGCGTAGCTAATGAAAAACTGTTTTTT.

The chain couples TRBV6-5 to TRBJ1-5; the D is unclear. Germline V gene data show CDR1 as MNHEY and CDR2 as SVGAGI. The V end lost 6 bases, the J end lost 4 bases, and 4 bases lay between the germline ends. This CDR3 is 11 amino acids long. The CDR3 coding sequence is TGTGCCAGCAGAATAAATCAGCCCCAGCATTTT. Protein: CASRINQPQHF.

The J gene is TRBJ1-6, the V gene TRBV27; a weak D match, TRBD1 (6 bases). Germline V CDR1 and CDR2: MNHEY, SMNVEV (reference sequence). The CDR3 is made up of 15 amino acids. Trimming pared 5 bases from V and 5 bases from J, leaving 13 bases between. The CDR3 is CASSGSRGNNSPLHF. The CDR3 DNA sequence: TGTGCCAGCAGTGGATCCAGGGGAAATAATTCACCCCTCCACTTT.

CDR3 sequence (DNA): TGTGCCACCAGTGAAGGACAGGGGTTTCAAGAGACCCAGTACTTC. This codes for CATSEGQGFQETQYF. This rearrangement joins TRBV24-1 to TRBJ2-5; TRBD1 aligns across 9 bases. The V gene end was trimmed by 4 bases and the J gene end by 2 bases; junction bases not matched to a gene: 4. Germline CDR1 and CDR2: KGHDR and SFDVKD. The CDR3 is 15 amino acids.

The chain joins TRBV29-1 to TRBJ2-3; D is unresolved. CDR3 length: 13 amino acids. Germline assignment: CDR1 SQVTM and CDR2 ANQGSEA. The V gene lost 4 bases and the J gene lost 2 bases, with 10 bases spanning the gap. Here the CDR3 reads CSVGAINTDTQYF. The CDR3 DNA sequence: TGCAGCGTTGGGGCAATTAACACAGATACGCAGTATTTT.

This clone was observed once. The rearrangement uses TRBV5-1 and TRBJ2-3; D unresolved. V was pared by 0 bases and J by 2 bases, with 10 bases between. Germline values: CDR1 SGHRS, CDR2 YFSETQ. This CDR3 spans 15 amino acids. In DNA form, the CDR3 reads TGCGCCAGCAGCTTGGCCCGGGTTAACACAGATACGCAGTATTTT. Protein: CASSLARVNTDTQYF. The variable domain in full, with the rest retrieved from reference TRBV5-1 and TRBJ2-3, is KAGVTQTPRYLIKTRGQQVTLSCSPISGHRSVSWYQQTPGQGLQFLFEYFSETQRNKGNFPGRFSGRQFSNSRSEMNVSTLELGDSALYLCASSLARVNTDTQYFGPGTRLTVL.

This chain uses TRBV11-2 with TRBJ2-1; 8 nucleotides align to TRBD2. With 7 bases clipped from V and 10 bases from J, the junction kept 12 bases outside the gene matches. Germline V gives CDR1 SGHAT, CDR2 FQNNGV. The CDR3 extends over 14 amino acids. The CDR3 DNA reads as TGTGCCAGCACCCTCCCAGCGGGGGTGAGGGAGCAGTTCTTC. This gives the protein CASTLPAGVREQFF.

V and J are TRBV29-1 and TRBJ1-2; the D gene is possibly TRBD1 (6 bases). Germline loops: CDR1 SQVTM, CDR2 ANQGSEA. V dropped 3 bases and J dropped 0 bases, with 8 bases sitting between them. The CDR3 consists of 13 residues. The CDR3 DNA reads TGCAGCGTTGACAGGGGTCCTAACTATGGCTACACCTTC. It yields the protein CSVDRGPNYGYTF.

The chain is built from TRBV4-2 and TRBJ1-4; no reliable D call. This CDR3 spans 15 amino acids. Germline V gives CDR1 LGHNA, CDR2 YNFKEQ. Trimming pared 4 bases from V and 6 bases from J, leaving 15 bases between. The CDR3 region has the DNA TGTGCCAGCAGCCGAGGGTTAGTAAGGGATGAAAAACTGTTTTTT. Amino acids: CASSRGLVRDEKLFF.

The chain combines TRBV3-1 (or the pseudogene TRBV3-2) with TRBJ2-7; perhaps TRBD2 as D (5 bases). Per the germline V gene, CDR1 is LGHDT and CDR2 is YNNKEL (reference sequence). The V end lost 6 bases, the J end lost 0 bases, and 12 bases lay between the germline ends. The CDR3 has 14 residues. The CDR3 DNA reads TGTGCCAGCAGACCCGAGGGAGCCTCCTACGAGCAGTACTTC. It is translated as CASRPEGASYEQYF.

This clone was observed a single time. This chain uses TRBV30 with TRBJ2-3, with D perhaps matching TRBD2 (6 bases). The V gene's germline CDR1 is GTSNPN and CDR2 SVGIG (reference sequence). This CDR3 contains 16 residues. Trimming took 1 base from V and 4 from J, leaving 18 bases between them. CDR3 sequence (DNA): TGTGCCTGGAGTGGAGGGTTGGGGGGTCGAGCAGATACGCAGTATTTT. Protein: CAWSGGLGGRADTQYF.

The chain employs TRBV27 and TRBJ1-6; TRBD1 matches 10 bases. The germline V gene encodes CDR1 MNHEY and CDR2 SMNVEV (reference sequence). V gave up 2 bases and J gave up 7 bases; unmatched junction bases: 2. The CDR3 has 15 amino acids. In nucleotides, the CDR3 is TGTGCCAGCAGTTTACAGGACAGGGGGAATTCACCCCTCCACTTT. Encoded protein: CASSLQDRGNSPLHF.

V usage is TRBV5-4 and J usage is TRBJ2-7; 9 bases line up with TRBD1. With 4 bases clipped from V and 7 bases from J, the junction kept 9 bases outside the gene matches. CDR1 and CDR2 (germline): SGHNT, YYREEE (reference sequence). The CDR3 is 14 residues long. The CDR3 region is CASSIRQGVGEQYF. The CDR3 coding sequence is TGTGCCAGCAGCATCCGACAGGGGGTCGGGGAGCAGTACTTC.

The DNA for the CDR3 is TGTGCCAGCAGGGCGAGAGGTGGCGGGGGCCTCCAAGAGACCCAGTACTTC. Its translation: CASRARGGGGLQETQYF. The J gene is TRBJ2-5, the V gene TRBV7-6; D might be TRBD2 (7 bases). Germline V lookup: CDR1 SGHVS, CDR2 FNYEAQ. This CDR3 spans 17 amino acids. V lost 6 bases and J lost 1, with 21 bases in between.

The count of this clone is one. J is TRBJ1-1 and V is TRBV30, with a tentative D call TRBD1 (6 bases). Deletions cut 3 bases from V and 5 bases from J, with 10 bases between. CDR1 and CDR2 (germline): GTSNPN, SVGIG (reference sequence). The CDR3 is 12 amino acids. CDR3 residues: CAWRKGGTEAFF. The CDR3, as DNA: TGTGCCTGGAGGAAAGGGGGTACTGAAGCTTTCTTT.

The chain uses TRBV5-1 and TRBJ2-1; the D gene is possibly TRBD2 (7 bases). V lost 4 bases and J 1 base, leaving 18 bases between the germline ends. Germline-derived CDR1 and CDR2 are SGHRS and YFSETQ. The CDR3 runs 17 residues. The CDR3 region is CASSEGGGHISYNEQFF. CDR3 in DNA: TGCGCCAGCAGCGAGGGAGGGGGGCACATATCCTACAATGAGCAGTTCTTC.

The chain recombines TRBV21-1 with TRBJ2-7; the D segment call TRBD1 is taken from the table without a DNA check. TRBV21-1 is a recognized pseudogene. The CDR3 has 15 residues. CDR3 amino acids: CASRGVDRRTYEQYF. The CDR3 coding sequence is TGTGCCAGCAGGGGTGTGGACAGGAGAACCTACGAGCAGTACTTC.

J is TRBJ1-3 and V is TRBV19; D is uncertain. This CDR3 has 13 amino acids. The germline V and J ends were trimmed by 6 bases and 9 bases, with 15 bases remaining between them. The germline V gene has CDR1 LNHDA and CDR2 SQIVND (reference sequence). CDR3 DNA: TGTGCCAGTAGCCCAAGCGGGAGTGGCACCATATATTTT. This encodes CASSPSGSGTIYF.

The chain carries TRBV7-3 and TRBJ2-2; D ambiguous. Germline V gene lookup returns CDR1 SGHTA and CDR2 FQGTGA. The CDR3 length is 15 residues. V was trimmed by 4 bases and J by 5 bases, leaving 14 bases between them. The CDR3 protein is CASSSTAVQTGELFF. The CDR3 DNA sequence: TGTGCCAGCAGCTCGACTGCGGTACAAACCGGGGAGCTGTTTTTT.

The chain links TRBV2 to TRBJ2-3; D is perhaps TRBD1 (5 bases). Germline V lookup: CDR1 SNHLY, CDR2 FYNNEI. The CDR3 is 15 amino acids. Trimming pared 6 bases from V and 0 bases from J, leaving 13 bases between. CDR3 protein: CASSQQGTSTDTQYF. The CDR3 DNA reads TGTGCCAGCAGCCAGCAGGGCACTAGCACAGATACGCAGTATTTT.

V usage is TRBV7-2 and J usage is TRBJ1-2, with 7 positions matching TRBD1. Per the germline V gene, CDR1 is SGHTA and CDR2 is FQGNSA. The CDR3 sequence is 16 residues long. The ends lost 0 bases at V and 8 bases at J; junction bases unmatched: 12. In DNA, the CDR3 is TGTGCCAGCAGCTTAGCGCTTTCGGAGGGGGCGCAAGGCTACACCTTC. This codes for CASSLALSEGAQGYTF.

The chain is built from TRBV19 and TRBJ1-1, with 8 bases matching TRBD1. The CDR3 is 17 amino acids. Germline V lookup: CDR1 LNHDA, CDR2 SQIVND (reference sequence). Losses at the gene ends were 1 base for V and 4 bases for J; bases not matched to a gene: 11. For the CDR3, the DNA is TGTGCCAGTAGTATAGGGACGGCAGGGGGCAGGAGCACTGAAGCTTTCTTT. Amino acid sequence: CASSIGTAGGRSTEAFF.

V usage is TRBV7-9 and J usage is TRBJ2-1; 10 bases are shared with TRBD1. CDR3 size: 16 residues. Per the germline V gene, CDR1 is SEHNR and CDR2 is FQNEAQ (reference sequence). J lost 8 bases, V lost 3 bases, and 10 bases had no gene match. CDR3 protein: CASSLTGTGEGDEQFF. In DNA, the CDR3 is TGTGCCAGCAGCTTGACCGGGACAGGGGAAGGCGATGAGCAGTTCTTC.

This chain uses TRBV14 with TRBJ1-1, with unresolved D. CDR1 is SGHDN, CDR2 FVKESK, per germline. This CDR3 region has 15 residues. Trimming cost V 4 bases and J 3 bases, with 15 bases left between them. In DNA form, the CDR3 reads TGTGCCAGCAGCCGCCATCGCGGATCAGACACTGAAGCTTTCTTT. Its translation: CASSRHRGSDTEAFF. Supplemented by reference TRBV14 and TRBJ1-1, the full variable domain reads EAGVTQFPSHSVIEKGQTVTLRCDPISGHDNLYWYRRVMGKEIKFLLHFVKESKQDESGMPNNRFLAERTGGTYSTLKVQPAELEDSGVYFCASSRHRGSDTEAFFGQGTRLTVV.

This sequence joins TRBV2 and TRBJ2-1, with 13 bases lining up with TRBD2. This CDR3 is built from 12 residues. Germline loops: CDR1 SNHLY, CDR2 FYNNEI. Losses at the gene ends were 4 bases for V and 16 bases for J; bases not matched to a gene: 4. The chain's CDR3 is CASSGLAGGKFF. The CDR3 DNA reads as TGTGCCAGCAGTGGACTAGCGGGGGGAAAATTCTTC.

This clone was detected only once. The chain recombines TRBV4-2 with TRBJ2-3; 7 nucleotides agree with TRBD2. Germline-derived CDR1 and CDR2 are LGHNA and YNFKEQ. The CDR3 runs 18 residues. With V trimmed by 2 bases and J by 2 bases, 13 bases remained unmatched. CDR3: CASSQNPLAGGYTDTQYF. The CDR3 DNA is TGTGCCAGCAGCCAAAACCCCCTCGCCGGGGGGTACACAGATACGCAGTATTTT.